This T cell receptor beta chain was sequenced for a study of blood T cell repertoires in COVID-19. On the study more broadly: Specimens from acute and convalescent COVID-19 originated in the United States, Italy and Spain. The analysed material was cDNA or gDNA that came from T cells, B-cell-depleted T cells, or PBMCs.

Trimming removed 0 bases at V and 3 bases at J, with 11 bases between. The germline CDR1 and CDR2 sequences are MNHEY and SVGEGT. The CDR3 contains 15 residues. Per the authors' pipeline: Reference gene primer amplification gave estimated nucleated cell counts. This table comes from immunoSEQ multiplex PCR, and its TCRdb copy is limited to in-frame clones, with some not included. The DNA was the basis for D and trimming; V, J and clone size are from that table. This repertoire shows about 210,000 clones, 83% found once; its top ten account for about 2.5%. Material for sequencing was peripheral blood. The chain couples TRBV6-2 or TRBV6-3 to TRBJ1-1, with D possibly TRBD1 on 5 matching bases. This TCR came from a woman in her forties with active or convalescent COVID-19. CDR3 sequence: CASSYSSRADTEAFF. Here the CDR3 DNA reads TGTGCCAGCAGTTACTCGAGCAGGGCGGACACTGAAGCTTTCTTT.